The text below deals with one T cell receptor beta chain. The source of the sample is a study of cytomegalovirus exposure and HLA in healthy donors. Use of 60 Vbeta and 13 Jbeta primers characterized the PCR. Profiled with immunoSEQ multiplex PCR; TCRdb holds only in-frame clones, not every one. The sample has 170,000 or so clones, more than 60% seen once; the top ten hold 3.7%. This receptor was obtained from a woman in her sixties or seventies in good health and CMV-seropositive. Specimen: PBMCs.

The CDR3 is CASSSGTGFNSPLHF. The CDR3 coding sequence is TGTGCCAGCAGCTCCGGGACAGGGTTTAATTCACCCCTCCACTTT. The chain has TRBV5-4 and TRBJ1-6; 9 positions match TRBD1. The CDR3 runs to 15 residues. V shed 3 bases, J shed 6 bases, and the junction held 4 bases outside the gene matches. Per the germline V gene, CDR1 is SGHNT and CDR2 is YYREEE (reference sequence).